This is a list of T cell receptor beta chains from one sample in a study of T cells after yellow fever vaccination. TCRdb ran MiXCR on the 5' RACE reads and lists one entry per CDR3 protein. The sample lists 500,000 to 650,000 distinct CDR3 sequences; roughly 17% were seen once. Here the sequenced sample was PBMCs, taken about 5 days after the first yellow fever vaccination. These receptors were obtained from a man between 18 and 35 years old who received the YFV17D yellow fever vaccine. The CDR3 runs from the conserved cysteine through the conserved F or W. The D gene is left open where the match is weak. Some rows have no size entry. The others give once, few or many, or a class for an expanded clone.

CDR3 protein: CASSQDKASGRGRDNEQFF
CDR3 DNA: TGCGCCAGCAGCCAAGATAAGGCTAGCGGGCGGGGGAGAGACAATGAGCAGTTCTTC
D gene: TRBD2
J gene: TRBJ2-1
V gene: TRBV4-1
clone size: few

CDR3 protein: CASSLARQYTYEQYF
CDR3 DNA: TGTGCCAGCAGCTTAGCGCGTCAGTACACCTACGAGCAGTACTTC
D gene: -
J gene: TRBJ2-7
V gene: TRBV7-9
clone size: -

CDR3 protein: CSVDGGALSSTQYF
CDR3 DNA: TGCAGCGTTGATGGCGGGGCGCTCTCCAGTACGCAGTATTTT
D gene: -
J gene: TRBJ2-3
V gene: TRBV29-1
clone size: -

CDR3 protein: CASSQGPTGFLSYEQYF
CDR3 DNA: TGTGCCAGCAGCCAGGGCCCGACAGGGTTCCTCTCCTACGAGCAGTACTTC
D gene: TRBD1
J gene: TRBJ2-7
V gene: TRBV4-2
clone size: -

CDR3 protein: CASSLTGWGQFF
CDR3 DNA: TGCGCCAGCAGCTTGACAGGCTGGGGGCAGTTCTTC
D gene: -
J gene: TRBJ2-1
V gene: TRBV5-1
clone size: many

CDR3 protein: CASSQATEVGATNEKLFF
CDR3 DNA: TGTGCCAGCAGCCAAGCGACGGAGGTAGGTGCAACTAATGAAAAACTGTTTTTT
D gene: -
J gene: TRBJ1-4
V gene: TRBV3-1
clone size: -

CDR3 protein: CASSESGGGSWAQYF
CDR3 DNA: TGTGCCAGCAGCGAAAGCGGGGGGGGGTCCTGGGCGCAGTATTTT
D gene: TRBD2
J gene: TRBJ2-3
V gene: TRBV9
clone size: -

CDR3 protein: CASSTSGVVADTQYF
CDR3 DNA: TGCGCCAGCAGCACAAGCGGGGTTGTCGCAGATACGCAGTATTTT
D gene: TRBD2
J gene: TRBJ2-3
V gene: TRBV5-1
clone size: -

CDR3 protein: CASSVLRGGESDTQYF
CDR3 DNA: TGTGCCAGCAGCGTCCTTCGGGGGGGCGAGTCGGATACGCAGTATTTT
D gene: TRBD2
J gene: TRBJ2-3
V gene: TRBV9
clone size: -

CDR3 protein: CASSQEEQGTDTQYF
CDR3 DNA: TGCGCCAGCAGCCAAGAAGAACAGGGCACAGATACGCAGTATTTT
D gene: -
J gene: TRBJ2-3
V gene: TRBV4-3
clone size: few

CDR3 protein: CATSGVNTGELFF
CDR3 DNA: TGTGCCACCAGTGGTGTGAACACCGGGGAGCTGTTTTTT
D gene: -
J gene: TRBJ2-2
V gene: TRBV24-1
clone size: -

CDR3 protein: CASSQRGPNTGELFF
CDR3 DNA: TGCGCCAGCAGTCAGAGGGGGCCCAACACCGGGGAGCTGTTTTTT
D gene: TRBD1
J gene: TRBJ2-2
V gene: TRBV23-1
clone size: -

CDR3 protein: CASSAGLAYQETQYF
CDR3 DNA: TGCGCCAGCAGCGCCGGTCTAGCGTACCAAGAGACCCAGTACTTC
D gene: -
J gene: TRBJ2-5
V gene: TRBV5-1
clone size: -

CDR3 protein: CASSQRGEETQYF
CDR3 DNA: TGTGCCAGCTCACAACGGGGGGAAGAGACCCAGTACTTC
D gene: TRBD2
J gene: TRBJ2-5
V gene: TRBV18
clone size: few

CDR3 protein: CAISEGPLRRFNTGELFF
CDR3 DNA: TGTGCCATCAGTGAGGGACCGCTTCGTCGCTTTAACACCGGGGAGCTGTTTTTT
D gene: -
J gene: TRBJ2-2
V gene: TRBV10-3
clone size: few

CDR3 protein: CASSGVSGYGEAFF
CDR3 DNA: TGTGCCAGCAGCGGGGTCTCGGGGTACGGTGAAGCTTTCTTT
D gene: -
J gene: TRBJ1-1
V gene: TRBV9
clone size: few

CDR3 protein: CSARWASGTPTDTQYF
CDR3 DNA: TGCAGTGCTAGATGGGCTAGCGGCACCCCCACAGATACGCAGTATTTT
D gene: TRBD2
J gene: TRBJ2-3
V gene: TRBV20-1
clone size: few

CDR3 protein: CATRHASGAYNEQFF
CDR3 DNA: TGTGCCACCCGACACGCTAGCGGGGCCTACAATGAGCAGTTCTTC
D gene: TRBD2
J gene: TRBJ2-1
V gene: TRBV6-1
clone size: -

CDR3 protein: CSASRASGYTF
CDR3 DNA: TGCAGTGCTAGTAGGGCCTCCGGCTACACCTTC
D gene: -
J gene: TRBJ1-2
V gene: TRBV20-1
clone size: -

CDR3 protein: CASSRLLDSSYGYTF
CDR3 DNA: TGTGCCAGCAGCCGACTTTTGGACAGCTCCTATGGCTACACCTTC
D gene: -
J gene: TRBJ1-2
V gene: TRBV3-1
clone size: -

CDR3 protein: CASSLDLAGATLVQETQYF
CDR3 DNA: TGTGCCAGCAGCTTAGATCTAGCGGGGGCCACGTTGGTCCAAGAGACCCAGTACTTC
D gene: TRBD2
J gene: TRBJ2-5
V gene: TRBV11-2
clone size: few

CDR3 protein: CASSPQLRKGAYEQYF
CDR3 DNA: TGTGCCAGCAGCCCCCAGCTAAGGAAGGGGGCCTACGAGCAGTACTTC
D gene: -
J gene: TRBJ2-7
V gene: TRBV7-2
clone size: -

CDR3 protein: CASSLVSGAFSDTQYF
CDR3 DNA: TGTGCCAGCAGCTTAGTTAGCGGGGCTTTCTCAGATACGCAGTATTTT
D gene: TRBD2
J gene: TRBJ2-3
V gene: TRBV7-2
clone size: -

CDR3 protein: CASSSGGNQPQHF
CDR3 DNA: TGTGCCAGCAGCTCAGGGGGCAATCAGCCCCAGCATTTT
D gene: -
J gene: TRBJ1-5
V gene: TRBV12-3/TRBV12-4
clone size: many

CDR3 protein: CASSPGRGRVYQYF
CDR3 DNA: TGCGCCAGCAGCCCCGGGAGGGGCCGAGTCTATCAGTACTTC
D gene: TRBD2
J gene: TRBJ2-4
V gene: TRBV10-2
clone size: -

CDR3 protein: CASRPWSNTGELFF
CDR3 DNA: TGCGCCAGCAGGCCCTGGTCGAACACCGGGGAGCTGTTTTTT
D gene: -
J gene: TRBJ2-2
V gene: TRBV5-1
clone size: -

CDR3 protein: CASSLRTGANYGYTF
CDR3 DNA: TGTGCCAGCAGTTTAAGGACAGGAGCTAACTATGGCTACACCTTC
D gene: TRBD1
J gene: TRBJ1-2
V gene: TRBV28
clone size: many

CDR3 protein: CASSLVSEYGYTF
CDR3 DNA: TGCGCCAGCAGCTTGGTTTCCGAATATGGCTACACCTTC
D gene: -
J gene: TRBJ1-2
V gene: TRBV5-1
clone size: few

CDR3 protein: CASSQDQTGNGYTF
CDR3 DNA: TGCGCCAGCAGCCAAGACCAGACAGGAAATGGCTACACCTTC
D gene: -
J gene: TRBJ1-2
V gene: TRBV4-1
clone size: few

CDR3 protein: CASSMEGSYGYTF
CDR3 DNA: TGTGCCAGCAGCATGGAGGGGAGCTATGGCTACACCTTC
D gene: -
J gene: TRBJ1-2
V gene: TRBV6-6
clone size: -

CDR3 protein: CSAPDSKRSTDTQYF
CDR3 DNA: TGCAGTGCCCCCGACTCTAAACGCTCCACAGATACGCAGTATTTT
D gene: -
J gene: TRBJ2-3
V gene: TRBV20-1
clone size: -